The 21 T cell receptor beta chains presented below share a single source sample, sequenced in a study of shared clonotypes between healthy human individuals. Sequenced by immunoSEQ multiplex PCR; TCRdb stores in-frame clones only, minus some. In the table there are 2 million to 3 million clones, 90% to 95% of which are singletons. Sequencing was done on a sample of naive CD4+ T cells from PBMCs. Regarding subset: CD45RA+ positively selected. These receptors originate from a man aged 18 to 30 in good health. Some clones in this sample may be carry-over from other donors' samples.

The chain combines TRBV2 with TRBJ2-7; no firm D call. The germline V gene encodes CDR1 SNHLY and CDR2 FYNNEI. CDR3 size: 14 residues. Deletions cut 8 bases from V and 7 bases from J, with 21 bases between. The CDR3 nucleotides read TGTGCCAGCCTACCGGCCACCCCCCGTCAGGAGCAGTACTTC. Its protein is CASLPATPRQEQYF.

The chain combines TRBV6-5 with TRBJ1-1; D ambiguous. V was trimmed by 6 bases and J by 4 bases, leaving 15 bases between them. The CDR3 extends over 14 amino acids. Germline CDR1 and CDR2: MNHEY and SVGAGI. The CDR3 DNA is TGTGCCAGCAGCCGAGGGATGTTAGCCACTGAAGCTTTCTTT. Amino acid sequence: CASSRGMLATEAFF.

This sequence joins TRBV9 and TRBJ2-7; D may correspond to TRBD1 or TRBD2 (5 bases each). Germline CDR1 and CDR2: SGDLS and YYNGEE. Trimming shortened V by 3 bases and J by 0 bases, and 13 bases separated the two germline ends. The CDR3 sequence is 15 residues long. The CDR3 nucleotides read TGTGCCAGCAGCGGCCGGGACGGATTCTCCTACGAGCAGTACTTC. This codes for CASSGRDGFSYEQYF.

This clone appeared a single time. The junction does not match germline at one end; this may be a read error. Here the CDR3 reads CASSVSGQPYGQYF. CDR3 DNA sequence: TGTGCCAGCAGCGTATCTGGGCAGCCCTACGGGCAGTACTTC. This chain joins TRBV9 and TRBJ2-7; D ambiguous. Germline values: CDR1 SGDLS, CDR2 YYNGEE. This CDR3 is built from 14 residues.

The chain uses TRBV4-2 and TRBJ2-3; D possibly uses TRBD1 or TRBD2 (5 bases each). Trimming stripped 0 bases from V and 2 bases from J, with 12 bases between. Per the germline V gene, CDR1 is LGHNA and CDR2 is YNFKEQ. This CDR3 region has 16 residues. The CDR3 sequence is CASSQDLGPDTDTQYF. In DNA form, the CDR3 reads TGTGCCAGCAGCCAAGATCTGGGACCAGACACAGATACGCAGTATTTT.

The chain links TRBV2 to TRBJ1-1; possibly TRBD1 for D (5 bases). CDR1 SNHLY and CDR2 FYNNEI come from the germline V gene. Trimming took 11 bases from V and 2 from J, leaving 18 bases between them. The CDR3 has 14 amino acids. The DNA of the CDR3 is TGTGCCTTAGATGACAGAAGTAAAAACACTGAAGCTTTCTTT. Translated, it gives CALDDRSKNTEAFF. The full variable domain, its missing parts supplied by reference TRBV2 and TRBJ1-1, is EPEVTQTPSHQVTQMGQEVILRCVPISNHLYFYWYRQILGQKVEFLVSFYNNEISEKSEIFDDQFSVERPDGSNFTLKIRSTKLEDSAMYFCALDDRSKNTEAFFGQGTRLTVV.

V and J are TRBV11-1 and TRBJ1-1, with 8 bases fitting TRBD1. V was pared by 5 bases and J by 1 base, with 6 bases of the junction left unmatched. Germline V gene data show CDR1 as SGHAT and CDR2 as FQDESV (reference sequence). The CDR3 contains 15 residues. The DNA for the CDR3 is TGTGCCAGCAGCCCCGGTGACAGGGGGAACACTGAAGCTTTCTTT. This gives the protein CASSPGDRGNTEAFF.

J is TRBJ2-7 and V is TRBV5-8; TRBD2 aligns across 15 bases. Germline trimming cut 4 bases from V and 5 bases from J; bases unmatched to any gene: 7. The CDR3 contains 16 residues. CDR1 is SGHTS and CDR2 is YDEGEE in the germline V gene. CDR3 in amino acids: CASSPRTSGRANEQYF. CDR3 DNA sequence: TGTGCCAGCAGCCCAAGGACTAGCGGGAGGGCCAACGAGCAGTACTTC.

The J gene is TRBJ2-7, the V gene TRBV21-1; the D call in the table, TRBD1, was not verified against the DNA. TRBV21-1 is given as a pseudogene. CDR3 length: 15 amino acids. CDR3 in amino acids: CASSRAGTGTYEQYF. The CDR3 nucleotides read TGTGCCAGCAGCAGAGCCGGGACAGGGACTTACGAGCAGTACTTC.

The chain links TRBV7-7 to TRBJ1-1, with D possibly TRBD1 on 6 matching bases. The V end lost 0 bases, the J end lost 6 bases, and 17 bases lay between the germline ends. Germline CDR1 reads SSHAT; CDR2 reads FNYEAQ (reference sequence). The CDR3 totals 16 residues. The CDR3: CASSLARDTLPPEAFF. The CDR3 DNA sequence: TGTGCCAGCAGCTTAGCGCGGGACACGCTCCCACCTGAAGCTTTCTTT.

As regards this clone: This CDR3 is also generated by other DNA sequences in the sample. The CDR3 DNA is TGTGCCAGCAGCTTAGAAGGGGTTACTGAAGCTTTCTTT. Translated: CASSLEGVTEAFF. The rearrangement uses TRBV11-3 and TRBJ1-1, with D possibly matching TRBD1 (5 bases). V lost 0 bases and J lost 5, with 7 bases in between. The CDR3 covers 13 residues. Germline V gene data show CDR1 as SGHNT and CDR2 as YENEEA.

The chain combines TRBV9 with TRBJ1-1; D call uncertain. The germline V gene encodes CDR1 SGDLS and CDR2 YYNGEE. The CDR3 length is 14 residues. Trimming stripped 0 bases from V and 4 bases from J, with 10 bases between. CDR3 sequence: CASSVALTTTEAFF. The CDR3 coding sequence is TGTGCCAGCAGCGTAGCTCTGACCACCACTGAAGCTTTCTTT.

This chain uses TRBV30 with TRBJ2-7, with 8 bases fitting TRBD2. Germline V gene lookup returns CDR1 GTSNPN and CDR2 SVGIG (reference sequence). This CDR3 contains 14 residues. V shed 2 bases, J shed 4 bases, and the junction held 7 bases outside the gene matches. DNA for the CDR3: TGTGCCTGGAGTAGGAGCGGGAGTGCATACGAGCAGTACTTC. Protein sequence: CAWSRSGSAYEQYF.

The table lists this clone with a few counts. Other DNA sequences in this specimen translate into the identical CDR3. The CDR3, as DNA: TGTGCCAGCAGCGTAGACGGTAGCACAGATACGCAGTATTTT. Translating it yields CASSVDGSTDTQYF. This chain links TRBV9 with TRBJ2-3; D is undetermined. Germline V gene data show CDR1 as SGDLS and CDR2 as YYNGEE. Trimming took off 0 bases at V and 0 bases at J, with 5 bases between the two ends. This CDR3 contains 14 residues.

The chain carries TRBV19 and TRBJ1-1, with 8 bases aligning to TRBD1. V trimming: 11 bases; J trimming: 4 bases; junction bases outside the gene matches: 9. This CDR3 has 13 amino acids. Per the germline V gene, CDR1 is LNHDA and CDR2 is SQIVND (reference sequence). The CDR3 protein is CACKDRAGTEAFF. The CDR3 bases are TGTGCCTGCAAGGACAGGGCTGGCACTGAAGCTTTCTTT.

The chain carries TRBV28 and TRBJ2-7, with TRBD2 matching over 13 bases. This CDR3 contains 15 residues. Losses at the gene ends were 6 bases for V and 0 bases for J; bases not matched to a gene: 2. Germline lookup yields CDR1 MDHEN and CDR2 SYDVKM. The DNA for the CDR3 is TGTGCCAGCAGCACTAGCGGGAGGGGCTCCTACGAGCAGTACTTC. Its translation is CASSTSGRGSYEQYF.

The genes are TRBV10-2 and TRBJ2-7; weak D call: TRBD2 (5 bases). The CDR3 sequence is 11 residues long. V gave up 8 bases and J gave up 5 bases, with 10 bases separating them. Germline-derived CDR1 and CDR2 are WSHSY and SAAADI. The CDR3 DNA is TGCGCCAGCTTGGAGGTGCACGAGCAGTACTTC. Translating it yields CASLEVHEQYF.

This chain links TRBV7-2 with TRBJ2-5, with D perhaps given as TRBD1 or TRBD2 (5 bases each). The CDR3 consists of 14 residues. Trimming left V 6 bases short and J 5 bases short, with 16 bases between. CDR1 and CDR2 (germline): SGHTA, FQGNSA. In DNA, the CDR3 is TGTGCCAGCAGATCCGGGACCGTGAGGGAGACCCAGTACTTC. Its protein product is CASRSGTVRETQYF.

The chain has TRBV27 and TRBJ2-1; D is perhaps TRBD2 (5 bases). Germline CDR1 is MNHEY and CDR2 is SMNVEV (reference sequence). CDR3 length: 13 amino acids. V lost 4 bases and J lost 10, with 14 bases in between. The chain's CDR3 is CASSSKAGEEQFF. CDR3 sequence (DNA): TGTGCCAGCAGTTCTAAAGCTGGGGAGGAGCAGTTCTTC.

V gene TRBV7-2 combines with J gene TRBJ1-4, with D possibly TRBD1 on 5 matching bases. The length of the CDR3 is 15 residues. CDR1 and CDR2 from the germline V gene are SGHTA and FQGNSA. Trimming took off 4 bases at V and 2 bases at J, with 11 bases between the two ends. The CDR3 reads CASSYQGPTNEKLFF. For the CDR3, the DNA is TGTGCCAGCAGCTATCAGGGACCCACTAATGAAAAACTGTTTTTT. The whole variable domain, remainder taken from reference TRBV7-2 and TRBJ1-4, is GAGVSQSPSNKVTEKGKDVELRCDPISGHTALYWYRQSLGQGLEFLIYFQGNSAPDKSGLPSDRFSAERTGGSVSTLTIQRTQQEDSAVYLCASSYQGPTNEKLFFGSGTQLSVL.

V gene TRBV30 combines with J gene TRBJ2-1, with 7 bases aligning to TRBD1. Per the germline V gene, CDR1 is GTSNPN and CDR2 is SVGIG (reference sequence). The V segment lost 3 bases and the J segment 16 bases; nucleotides outside the gene matches: 12. CDR3 length equals 12 residues. This CDR3 reads CAWSPGQPNFFF. Here the CDR3 DNA reads TGTGCCTGGAGCCCGGGACAGCCCAACTTCTTCTTC.